The T cell receptor (beta chain) under discussion was sequenced for a study of blood T cells in healthy people across ages. The CDR3 covers 15 residues. V lost 0 bases to trimming and J lost 8 bases, with 15 bases between them. Per the germline V gene, CDR1 is SGHRS and CDR2 is YFSETQ. General study results and limits: The lack of PBMC sorting stopped any conclusive naive versus antigen-experienced comparison.

Around 10 milliliters of peripheral blood were drawn from each donor. The extraction recovered at least 5 micrograms of total RNA per sample. On this clonotype itself: The antigen remains unidentified.

With a J-beta primer mix and a sample-barcoded 5' primer, a second PCR ran roughly 6 to 11 cycles. Each of the cDNA molecules was tagged by a template-switch adaptor with 12 random nucleotides. TCRdb processed the 5' RACE reads anew with MiXCR; each CDR3 protein has one entry. The sample carries hundreds of thousands of distinct CDR3 sequences, roughly 64% recorded once. Sequences were obtained from blood. V is TRBV5-1 and J is TRBJ2-1; D unclear. The TCR was taken from a man aged 25-40 years in good health. The CDR3 sequence is CASSLVGGGSYEQFF. CDR3 nucleotide sequence: TGCGCCAGCAGCTTGGTTGGTGGCGGAAGTTATGAGCAGTTCTTC.